This section outlines one T cell receptor (beta chain) sequence together with its context. Its antigen is as yet unknown. The data are from a study of shared clonotypes between healthy human individuals. Sorted-subset replicate PCR reactions contained 200 ng DNA, corresponding to roughly 29,000 T cell genomes. TCRdb keeps only in-frame clones here, not all; method: immunoSEQ multiplex PCR. Of millions of clones listed, approximately 93% are singletons. Trimming shortened V by 7 bases and J by 0 bases, and 16 bases separated the two germline ends. CDR1 and CDR2 from the germline V gene are SQVTM and ANQGSEA. The CDR3 has 14 amino acids. Study conclusions and caveats: Larger estimated richness was generally recorded for naive subsets relative to memory subsets.

Researchers partitioned CD4+ cells into CD45RA+ naive and CD45RA-negative memory subsets. This TCR came from a man younger than 35 in good health. Some clones in this sample may be carry-over from other donors' samples. This chain joins TRBV29-1 and TRBJ2-7; D may be TRBD1 or TRBD2 (5 bases each). The sequencing input was naive CD4+ T cells from PBMCs. The subset was: CD45RA+ positively selected. The CDR3 here is CSAVLKGSSYEQYF. The CDR3 DNA reads as TGCAGCGCCGTTTTAAAGGGGAGCTCCTACGAGCAGTACTTC.